The clone carrying this TCR beta chain was recorded a few times. The target antigen is unknown. The data belong to a study of post-analysis software for immune sequencing data. Study-level points and caveats: Patients carried a handful of TRBV segments more frequently than controls did, and TRBV5-6, TRBV5-1 and TRBV20-1 were among them.

cDNA libraries of TCR beta carried unique molecular identifiers. Each CDR3 protein is one row after TCRdb ran MiXCR on the PCR reads. The table has roughly 600,000 distinct CDR3 sequences, 44% seen once. CDR1 is MNHEY and CDR2 is SMNVEV in the germline V gene (reference sequence). With 9 bases removed from V and 5 bases from J, the gap between germline ends came to 7 bases. The CDR3 is made up of 11 amino acids. The rearrangement uses TRBV27 and TRBJ2-2, with D hard to call. Sequenced input: blood. This TCR was recovered from a girl aged 5-17 years with multiple sclerosis. As DNA, the CDR3 is TGTGCCAGTCGGTTAACCGGGGAGCTGTTTTTT. This encodes CASRLTGELFF.